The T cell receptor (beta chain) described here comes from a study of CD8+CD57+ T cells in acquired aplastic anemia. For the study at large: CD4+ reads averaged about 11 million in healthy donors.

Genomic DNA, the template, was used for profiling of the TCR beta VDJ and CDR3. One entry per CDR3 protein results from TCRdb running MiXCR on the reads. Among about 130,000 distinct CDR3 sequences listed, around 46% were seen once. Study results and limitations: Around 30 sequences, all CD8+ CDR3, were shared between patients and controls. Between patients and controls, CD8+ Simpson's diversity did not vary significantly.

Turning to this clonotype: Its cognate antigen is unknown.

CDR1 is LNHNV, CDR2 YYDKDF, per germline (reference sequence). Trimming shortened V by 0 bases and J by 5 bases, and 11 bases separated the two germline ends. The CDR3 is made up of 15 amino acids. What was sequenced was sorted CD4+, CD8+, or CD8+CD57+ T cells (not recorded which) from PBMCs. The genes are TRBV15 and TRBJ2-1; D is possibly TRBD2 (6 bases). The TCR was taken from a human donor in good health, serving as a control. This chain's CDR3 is CATSRDGGANNEQFF. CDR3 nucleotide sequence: TGTGCCACCAGCAGAGATGGAGGGGCCAACAATGAGCAGTTCTTC. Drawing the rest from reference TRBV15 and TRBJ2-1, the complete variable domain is DAMVIQNPRYQVTQFGKPVTLSCSQTLNHNVMYWYQQKSSQAPKLLFHYYDKDFNNEADTPDNFQSRRPNTSFCFLDIRSPGLGDTAMYLCATSRDGGANNEQFFGPGTRLTVL.